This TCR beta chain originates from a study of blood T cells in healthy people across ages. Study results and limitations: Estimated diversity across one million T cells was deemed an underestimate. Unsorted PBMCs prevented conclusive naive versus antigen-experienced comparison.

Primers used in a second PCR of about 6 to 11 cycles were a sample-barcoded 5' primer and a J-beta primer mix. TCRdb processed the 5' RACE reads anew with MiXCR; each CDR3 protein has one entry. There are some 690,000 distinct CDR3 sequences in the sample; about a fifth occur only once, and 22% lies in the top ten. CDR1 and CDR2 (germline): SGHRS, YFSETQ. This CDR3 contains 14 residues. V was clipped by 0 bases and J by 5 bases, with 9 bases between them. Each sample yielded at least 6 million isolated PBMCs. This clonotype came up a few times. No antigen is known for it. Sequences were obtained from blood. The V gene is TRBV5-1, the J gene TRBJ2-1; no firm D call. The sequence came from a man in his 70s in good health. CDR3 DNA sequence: TGCGCCAGCAGCTTGGTAGGTCAGAACAATGAGCAGTTCTTC. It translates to CASSLVGQNNEQFF.